The following is a TCR beta chain sequence with its context. With V trimmed by 6 bases and J by 2 bases, 8 bases remained unmatched. CDR1 MGHRA and CDR2 YSYEKL come from the germline V gene. The CDR3 spans 16 residues. Patients of the Seattle cohort, enrolled during active infection, were followed longitudinally. The data originate from a study of blood T cell repertoires in COVID-19. In the study overall: The United States, Italy and Spain provided the acute and convalescent COVID-19 samples. The analysed material was cDNA or gDNA that came from T cells, B-cell-depleted T cells, or PBMCs.

Authors' data handling: Amplification with reference gene primers provided the estimates of nucleated cell counts. Clones were sequenced by immunoSEQ multiplex PCR, and TCRdb holds only the in-frame ones, with some missing. The DNA gave D and trimming, while V, J and clone size come from that table. The table shows 350,000 or so clones, with roughly nine tenths occurring only once. Sequencing was carried out using peripheral blood. The source of this sequence is a woman aged 60-75 years with COVID-19, enrolled during active disease. V usage is TRBV4-1 and J usage is TRBJ2-3, with 10 bases lining up with TRBD2. For the CDR3, the DNA is TGCGCCAGCAGGAATCAGCGGGGGGGATCCACAGATACGCAGTATTTT. Its protein is CASRNQRGGSTDTQYF.